A single sample gave rise to the 17 T cell receptor beta chains below, sequenced in a study of T cells in localized non-small cell lung cancer (TCRdb year 2020). The library was generated by the immunoSEQ multiplex PCR assay. In TCRdb, the immuneACCESS table is reduced to in-frame sequences with V and J assigned. These tables do not hold every clone; where another copy was compared, an unresolved V gene accounts for under half, and the others remain unexplained. This sample holds 100,000 to 150,000 clones; more than 80% were observed only once. The ten largest clones add up to 1.7% of the sample. The source was peripheral blood, collected before any cancer treatment. All receptors come from an older female donor with stage I lung adenocarcinoma.

This clone was detected once. The chain employs TRBV7-3 and TRBJ2-2, with D possibly TRBD2 on 5 matching bases. Germline lookup yields CDR1 SGHTA and CDR2 FQGTGA. This CDR3 region has 14 residues. With 4 bases removed from V and 7 bases from J, the gap between germline ends came to 13 bases. DNA of the CDR3: TGTGCCAGCAGCTCCCCCGCGGGTTTCGGGGAGCTGTTTTTT. Its protein is CASSSPAGFGELFF.

This chain connects TRBV27 to TRBJ2-5; a weak D match, TRBD1 (6 bases). V lost 11 bases and J 1 base, leaving 11 bases between the germline ends. From germline, CDR1 is MNHEY and CDR2 SMNVEV (reference sequence). There are 12 residues in the CDR3. This CDR3 is CASWTAQETQYF. The CDR3 bases are TGTGCCTCTTGGACAGCCCAAGAGACCCAGTACTTC.

The V gene is TRBV11-1, the J gene TRBJ1-1, with D perhaps TRBD1 (5 bases). CDR1 and CDR2 from the germline V gene are SGHAT and FQDESV (reference sequence). There are 18 residues in the CDR3. V lost 4 bases to trimming and J lost 3 bases, with 24 bases between them. CDR3 DNA sequence: TGTGCCAGCAGCTCAAATCTTGATATCGGGGGTCGGGACACTGAAGCTTTCTTT. Residues: CASSSNLDIGGRDTEAFF. Together with reference TRBV11-1 and TRBJ1-1, the CDR3 gives the full variable domain: EAEVAQSPRYKITEKSQAVAFWCDPISGHATLYWYRQILGQGPELLVQFQDESVVDDSQLPKDRFSAERLKGVDSTLKIQPAELGDSAMYLCASSSNLDIGGRDTEAFFGQGTRLTVV.

V and J are TRBV9 and TRBJ2-7; TRBD1 matches at 9 bases. The CDR3 sequence is 14 residues long. The ends lost 4 bases at V and 5 bases at J; junction bases unmatched: 7. Germline assignment: CDR1 SGDLS and CDR2 YYNGEE. The CDR3 bases are TGTGCCAGCAGCAACCCCGGGACAGGGAACGAGCAGTACTTC. It codes for CASSNPGTGNEQYF.

This clone was observed a few times. V and J are TRBV6-5 and TRBJ1-1; no clear D gene. V was pared by 7 bases and J by 1 base, with 4 bases between. Germline V gene data show CDR1 as MNHEY and CDR2 as SVGAGI. The CDR3 contains 11 residues. The CDR3 coding sequence is TGTGCCAGCACCCGGAACACTGAAGCTTTCTTT. It yields the protein CASTRNTEAFF.

The DNA for the CDR3 is TGTGCCAGCAGCACGGGACTAGCGGGCAGAACAGATACGCAGTATTTT. Amino acid sequence: CASSTGLAGRTDTQYF. This chain uses TRBV7-2 with TRBJ2-3; TRBD2 matches at 12 bases. The CDR3 consists of 16 residues. Trimming cost V 5 bases and J 3 bases; bases outside gene matches: 6. Germline V gene lookup returns CDR1 SGHTA and CDR2 FQGNSA.

This chain links TRBV10-3 with TRBJ2-7; D may be TRBD2 (5 bases). Germline CDR1 ENHRY, CDR2 SYGVKD. Trimming cost V 6 bases and J 4 bases, with 13 bases left between them. The length of the CDR3 is 13 residues. The CDR3 protein is CAIRDGLVYEQYF. In DNA form, the CDR3 reads TGTGCCATCAGAGACGGACTTGTTTACGAGCAGTACTTC.

The CDR3 DNA reads as TGTGCCAGCCTGGGTACGGATACGGATAAGAGCTCCTACGAGCAGTACTTC. Protein product: CASLGTDTDKSSYEQYF. This chain links TRBV2 with TRBJ2-5; D is undetermined. The J call may be faulty, since TRBJ2-7 better matches the DNA end. The CDR3 has 17 residues. The germline gives CDR1 SNHLY, CDR2 FYNNEI.

The gene calls are TRBV7-2 and TRBJ2-1; 16 bases agree with TRBD2. The ends lost 4 bases at V and 9 bases at J; junction bases unmatched: 6. This CDR3 is built from 16 residues. Germline V gene sequence: CDR1 SGHTA, CDR2 FQGNSA. CDR3 in amino acids: CASSSPGLAGGGEQFF. The DNA for the CDR3 is TGTGCCAGCAGCTCCCCGGGACTAGCGGGGGGGGGTGAGCAGTTCTTC.

V and J are TRBV29-1 and TRBJ2-7; TRBD1 is a possible D gene (6 bases). With 4 bases removed from V and 4 bases from J, the gap between germline ends came to 20 bases. CDR3 length: 15 amino acids. Germline CDR1 SQVTM, CDR2 ANQGSEA. CDR3 sequence reads: CSVAGQLVRDYEQYF. The CDR3 DNA reads TGCAGCGTTGCCGGACAGTTGGTTCGGGATTACGAGCAGTACTTC.

The gene calls are TRBV20-1 and TRBJ2-4; D uncertain. Germline V gene data show CDR1 as DFQATT and CDR2 as SNEGSKA (reference sequence). This CDR3 is 11 amino acids long. The germline V and J ends were trimmed by 7 bases and 0 bases, with 4 bases remaining between them. The CDR3, as DNA: TGCAGTGGAGAAGCCAAAAACATTCAGTACTTC. Its protein product is CSGEAKNIQYF.

This chain uses TRBV28 with TRBJ1-1; D is undetermined. The germline CDR1 and CDR2 sequences are MDHEN and SYDVKM. The V end was cut by 7 bases, the J end by 2 bases, with 11 bases between. This CDR3 comprises 13 residues. CDR3 DNA: TGTGCCAGCAAAACTCAATCTAACACTGAAGCTTTCTTT. The encoded protein is CASKTQSNTEAFF. The complete variable domain, with remaining parts taken from reference TRBV28 and TRBJ1-1, reads DVKVTQSSRYLVKRTGEKVFLECVQDMDHENMFWYRQDPGLGLRLIYFSYDVKMKEKGDIPEGYSVSREKKERFSLILESASTNQTSMYLCASKTQSNTEAFFGQGTRLTVV.

There are a few counts of this clone. CDR3 in DNA: TGTGCCACACAAACCATCGCTGCCCAGCATTTT. It specifies CATQTIAAQHF. The rearrangement links TRBV28 to TRBJ1-5, with no clear D. Germline CDR1 and CDR2: MDHEN and SYDVKM. The CDR3 consists of 11 residues. V shed 10 bases and J shed 11 bases, with 15 bases lying between them. Complete variable domain (other parts from reference TRBV28 and TRBJ1-5): DVKVTQSSRYLVKRTGEKVFLECVQDMDHENMFWYRQDPGLGLRLIYFSYDVKMKEKGDIPEGYSVSREKKERFSLILESASTNQTSMYLCATQTIAAQHFGDGTRLSIL.

This chain joins TRBV19 and TRBJ2-7, with 7 bases matching TRBD2. The germline CDR1 and CDR2 sequences are LNHDA and SQIVND (reference sequence). Germline trimming cut 5 bases from V and 6 bases from J; bases unmatched to any gene: 10. The CDR3 loop spans 14 amino acids. The CDR3 is CASSVREGRGEQYF. In DNA, the CDR3 is TGTGCCAGTAGTGTGAGGGAGGGCCGGGGCGAGCAGTACTTC.

V and J are TRBV19 and TRBJ2-5, with D unresolved. The germline gives CDR1 LNHDA, CDR2 SQIVND (reference sequence). V was pared by 4 bases and J by 5 bases, with 5 bases between. This CDR3 is 11 amino acids long. CDR3 sequence (DNA): TGTGCCAGTAGTAACCTCGAGACCCAGTACTTC. Protein sequence: CASSNLETQYF.

CDR3 in amino acids: CASSFGTLNSYEQYF. DNA of the CDR3: TGTGCCAGCAGCTTCGGGACACTGAACTCCTACGAGCAGTACTTC. The V call is TRBV11-2, the J call TRBJ2-7, with D possibly being TRBD1 (6 bases). This CDR3 spans 15 amino acids. Trimming took 3 bases from V and 0 from J, leaving 12 bases between them. Germline V gives CDR1 SGHAT, CDR2 FQNNGV. Filled out from reference TRBV11-2 and TRBJ2-7, the complete variable domain reads EAGVAQSPRYKIIEKRQSVAFWCNPISGHATLYWYQQILGQGPKLLIQFQNNGVVDDSQLPKDRFSAERLKGVDSTLKIQPAKLEDSAVYLCASSFGTLNSYEQYFGPGTRLTVT.

About this clone: The same CDR3 can be traced to other DNA sequences in this sample. This sequence joins TRBV5-1 and TRBJ2-7; the match to TRBD2 covers 9 bases. CDR1 SGHRS and CDR2 YFSETQ come from the germline V gene. After removal of 2 bases from V and 2 bases from J, the junction contained 2 bases not matched to a gene. The CDR3 is made up of 14 amino acids. For the CDR3, the DNA is TGCGCCAGCAGCTTAGCGGGAGGCACCTACGAGCAGTACTTC. Translation gives CASSLAGGTYEQYF.